The next 8 T cell receptor beta chains were all read from a single sample in a study of T cells in Graves' hyperthyroidism and ophthalmopathy. Amplification yielded TCR beta CDR3 regions, with RNA transcripts as the source. The HTBI set primed first-round TCR CDR3 RT-PCR. From the multiplex PCR reads, TCRdb called clonotypes with MiXCR, one entry per CDR3 protein. The sample shows 350,000 to 400,000 distinct CDR3 sequences, around 14% of them seen only once. The sequenced sample was blood. These receptors came from a woman in her twenties or thirties with Graves' hyperthyroidism.

V gene TRBV24-1 combines with J gene TRBJ2-3, with unresolved D. Trimming took off 0 bases at V and 4 bases at J, with 4 bases between the two ends. CDR3 length equals 13 residues. Germline values: CDR1 KGHDR, CDR2 SFDVKD. The CDR3 sequence is CATSDLGADTQYF. The CDR3, as DNA: TGTGCCACCAGTGATTTGGGTGCAGATACGCAGTATTTT.

V usage is TRBV10-3 and J usage is TRBJ2-3; no reliable D call. V lost 4 bases and J 0 bases, leaving 8 bases between the germline ends. Germline CDR1 ENHRY, CDR2 SYGVKD. The CDR3 covers 14 residues. CDR3 sequence (DNA): TGTGCCATCAGTGTGGGATCAAGCACAGATACGCAGTATTTT. It yields the protein CAISVGSSTDTQYF.

This clonotype was counted a few times. This rearrangement joins TRBV15 to TRBJ1-1; TRBD1 might be the D (6 bases). Trimming removed 3 bases at V and 1 base at J, with 9 bases between. CDR1 and CDR2 from the germline V gene are LNHNV and YYDKDF (reference sequence). The CDR3 is 14 residues long. The CDR3 DNA reads as TGTGCCACCAGCAGCAGGGGTACGAACACTGAAGCTTTCTTT. Amino acid sequence: CATSSRGTNTEAFF.

This clonotype turned up a few times. The chain joins TRBV10-2 to TRBJ2-2; D assignment may be TRBD1 or TRBD2 (5 bases each). V was clipped by 8 bases and J by 7 bases, with 14 bases between them. This CDR3 comprises 13 residues. CDR1 is WSHSY, CDR2 SAAADI, per germline. Written as DNA, the CDR3 is TGCGCCAGCGTTAGAGGGGTGAGCGGGGAGCTGTTTTTT. This sequence encodes CASVRGVSGELFF.

This clonotype was seen a few times. The genes are TRBV20-1 and TRBJ2-5; D possibly uses TRBD1 or TRBD2 (5 bases each). V was pared by 4 bases and J by 5 bases, with 17 bases between. Germline lookup yields CDR1 DFQATT and CDR2 SNEGSKA (reference sequence). CDR3 length: 14 amino acids. CDR3 residues: CSANLGTRAETQYF. CDR3 nucleotides: TGCAGTGCTAACCTTGGGACGCGCGCGGAGACCCAGTACTTC.

This clonotype was seen many times. The chain joins TRBV3-1 to TRBJ2-7, with D unclear. V was clipped by 1 base and J by 2 bases, with 12 bases between them. This CDR3 has 15 amino acids. Germline V CDR1 and CDR2: LGHDT, YNNKEL (reference sequence). The CDR3 region has the DNA TGTGCCAGCAGCCAAGCCCCACTTCGAGCCTACGAGCAGTACTTC. This sequence encodes CASSQAPLRAYEQYF.

This clonotype was counted at least ten times. The chain links TRBV28 to TRBJ1-5; 7 bases are shared with TRBD1. V lost 3 bases to trimming and J lost 5 bases; unmatched junction nucleotides: 10. This CDR3 spans 16 amino acids. Per the germline V gene, CDR1 is MDHEN and CDR2 is SYDVKM. CDR3 nucleotides: TGTGCCAGCAGTTTGATTACCAGGGGGTTTCATCAGCCCCAGCATTTT. Translating it yields CASSLITRGFHQPQHF.

The chain couples TRBV10-3 to TRBJ2-5; D is undetermined. With 4 bases removed from V and 2 bases from J, the gap between germline ends came to 8 bases. CDR1 and CDR2 from the germline V gene are ENHRY and SYGVKD. The CDR3 consists of 13 residues. The CDR3 sequence: CAISVGRQETQYF. The DNA of the CDR3 is TGTGCCATCAGTGTAGGCAGACAAGAGACCCAGTACTTC.